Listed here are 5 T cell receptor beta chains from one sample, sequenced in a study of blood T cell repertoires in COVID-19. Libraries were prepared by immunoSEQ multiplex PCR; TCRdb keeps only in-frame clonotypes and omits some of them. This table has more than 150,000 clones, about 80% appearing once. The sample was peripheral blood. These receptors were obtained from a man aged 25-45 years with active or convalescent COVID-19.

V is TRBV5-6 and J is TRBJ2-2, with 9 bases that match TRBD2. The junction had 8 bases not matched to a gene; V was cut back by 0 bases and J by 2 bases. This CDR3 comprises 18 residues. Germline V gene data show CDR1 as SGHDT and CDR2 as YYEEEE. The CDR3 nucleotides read TGTGCCAGCAGCTTGGAGGGTAGCGGGGGCGCCAACACCGGGGAGCTGTTTTTT. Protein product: CASSLEGSGGANTGELFF.

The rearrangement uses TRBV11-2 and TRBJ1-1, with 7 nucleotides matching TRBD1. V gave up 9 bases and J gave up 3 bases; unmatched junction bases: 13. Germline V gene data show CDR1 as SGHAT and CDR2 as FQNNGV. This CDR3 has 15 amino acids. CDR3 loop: CASWSSRGSDTEAFF. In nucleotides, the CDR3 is TGTGCCAGTTGGTCTAGCAGGGGGAGTGACACTGAAGCTTTCTTT.

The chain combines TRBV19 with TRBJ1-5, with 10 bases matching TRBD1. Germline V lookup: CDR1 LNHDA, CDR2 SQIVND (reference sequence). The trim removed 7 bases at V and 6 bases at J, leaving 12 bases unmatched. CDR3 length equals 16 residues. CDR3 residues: CASTPRGQGRPQPQHF. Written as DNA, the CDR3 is TGTGCCAGTACCCCTCGGGGACAGGGGCGGCCTCAGCCCCAGCATTTT.

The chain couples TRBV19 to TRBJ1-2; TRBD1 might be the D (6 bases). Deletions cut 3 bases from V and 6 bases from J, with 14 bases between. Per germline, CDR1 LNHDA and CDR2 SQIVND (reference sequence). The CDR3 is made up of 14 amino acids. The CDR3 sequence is CASSMWGQGDGYTF. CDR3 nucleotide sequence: TGTGCCAGTAGTATGTGGGGGCAGGGAGATGGCTACACCTTC. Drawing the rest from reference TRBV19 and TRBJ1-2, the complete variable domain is DGGITQSPKYLFRKEGQNVTLSCEQNLNHDAMYWYRQDPGQGLRLIYYSQIVNDFQKGDIAEGYSVSREKKESFPLTVTSAQKNPTAFYLCASSMWGQGDGYTFGSGTRLTVV.

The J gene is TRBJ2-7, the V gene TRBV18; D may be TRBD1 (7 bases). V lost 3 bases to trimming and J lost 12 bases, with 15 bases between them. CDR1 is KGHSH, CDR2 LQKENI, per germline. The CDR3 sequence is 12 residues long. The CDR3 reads CASSPGGQSLYV. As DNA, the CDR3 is TGTGCCAGCTCACCGGGGGGACAGAGCTTGTACGTC.